The source of this T cell receptor (beta chain) is a study of blood T cells in healthy people across ages. Germline V gene sequence: CDR1 SQVTM, CDR2 ANQGSEA. V was pared by 6 bases and J by 3 bases, with 21 bases between. CDR3 length: 15 amino acids. This clonotype came up a few times. Isolated per sample were at least 7 million PBMCs. Each sample provided at least 5.5 micrograms of extracted total RNA. Sample-barcoded 5' priming and a J-beta primer mix drove a second PCR of roughly 6 to 12 cycles. TCRdb used MiXCR to reprocess the 5' RACE reads, holding one entry per CDR3 protein. This table has around 1,000,000 distinct CDR3 sequences, under 30% appearing once. This sample was also put to use in a study of T cells of mothers and their children.

Sequences were obtained from blood. The receptor's source is a girl aged 2 to 9 in good health. This chain connects TRBV29-1 to TRBJ2-7, with D perhaps matching TRBD1 (6 bases). The DNA of the CDR3 is TGCAGCGTCACGCAAGCCACAGGGCCGGGCTACGAGCAGTACTTC. Its protein is CSVTQATGPGYEQYF.